These T cell receptor beta chains were read from a single sample in a study of T cells in Graves' hyperthyroidism and ophthalmopathy. From the multiplex PCR reads, TCRdb called clonotypes with MiXCR, one entry per CDR3 protein. This sample has approximately 380,000 distinct CDR3 sequences, with about 18% found just once. The material sequenced was blood. These receptors all stem from a woman younger than 30 with Graves' hyperthyroidism. Both conserved end residues are part of each CDR3. The order of the fields is V gene, D gene, J gene, clone size, CDR3 DNA, CDR3 protein. D genes are given only for firm matches. Some rows have no size entry. The others give once, few or many, or a class for an expanded clone.

TRBV9	NA	TRBJ2-5	many	TGTGCCAGCAGCAGAGGGGGGGATGTCCGGGAGACCCAGTACTTC	CASSRGGDVRETQYF
TRBV12-3/TRBV12-4	NA	TRBJ1-2	many	TGTGCCAGCAGTCTGCGCTCGAAACGGTATGGCTACACCTTC	CASSLRSKRYGYTF
TRBV5-1	TRBD1	TRBJ1-1	many	TGCGCCAGCAGCTTGACAGGGGGCAAAGGTGAAGCTTTCTTT	CASSLTGGKGEAFF
TRBV6-1	TRBD1	TRBJ1-1	NA	TGTGCCAGCAGTCAGGGGACAGGGGCGAACACTGAAGCTTTCTTT	CASSQGTGANTEAFF
TRBV29-1	NA	TRBJ1-1	many	TGCAGCGTTAGTCCCCTAGGACGGGGGATGAACACTGAAGCTTTCTTT	CSVSPLGRGMNTEAFF
TRBV12-3/TRBV12-4	NA	TRBJ1-1	many	TGTGCCAGCAGTAGGGACTCCCGGGGCGAAGCTTTCTTT	CASSRDSRGEAFF
TRBV12-3/TRBV12-4	NA	TRBJ2-6	many	TGTGCCAGCAGACGCCTCGGGTCTGGGGCCAACGTCCTGACTTTC	CASRRLGSGANVLTF
TRBV20-1	TRBD1	TRBJ2-7	many	TGCAGTGCTACCAACCCGCCGGGACAGGACCTCGGCGAGCAGTACTTC	CSATNPPGQDLGEQYF
TRBV28	TRBD2	TRBJ2-5	NA	TGTGCCAGCAGTTTAGAGATAGCGGGGGGCACGTACCAAGAGACCCAGTACTTC	CASSLEIAGGTYQETQYF
TRBV6-1	NA	TRBJ1-2	many	TGTGCCTCCCATCGGGGAGACCTCTATGGCTACACCTTC	CASHRGDLYGYTF
TRBV10-1	TRBD1	TRBJ1-1	few	TGCGCCAGCAGCGCGGGACAGGACTCTGAAGCTTTCTTT	CASSAGQDSEAFF
TRBV14	NA	TRBJ1-1	many	TGTGCCAGCAGCCAATCGTGGTCCAGGGGAATATGGGACACTGAAGCTTTCTTT	CASSQSWSRGIWDTEAFF
TRBV7-9	NA	TRBJ2-7	few	TGTGCCAGCAGCTTAGGACAACAGGGTTCCGAGCAGTACTTC	CASSLGQQGSEQYF